This T cell receptor beta chain originates from a study of blood T cell repertoires in COVID-19. Study details: The United States, Italy and Spain provided the acute and convalescent COVID-19 samples. The analysed material was cDNA or gDNA that came from T cells, B-cell-depleted T cells, or PBMCs.

The V gene lost 0 bases and the J gene lost 6 bases, with 11 bases spanning the gap. Germline V gene data show CDR1 as LNHNV and CDR2 as YYDKDF (reference sequence). This CDR3 spans 15 amino acids. As originally analysed: The authors estimated nucleated cell counts from reference gene primer amplification. The assay was immunoSEQ multiplex PCR, and TCRdb's table has in-frame clones only and misses some. V, J and clone size were drawn from that table, and D and trimming were deduced from the DNA. The sample contains 150,000 or so clones, more than 85% of which appear only once. The Seattle patients joined while their infection was active and were tracked longitudinally afterward.

Sequenced material: peripheral blood. This receptor was identified in a man between 60 and 75 years old with COVID-19, enrolled during active disease. The V gene is TRBV15, the J gene TRBJ2-2, with a possible D match to TRBD1 (5 bases). The CDR3 DNA sequence: TGTGCCACCAGCAGAGACAGGGTTTACGCCGGGGAGCTGTTTTTT. It translates to CATSRDRVYAGELFF.